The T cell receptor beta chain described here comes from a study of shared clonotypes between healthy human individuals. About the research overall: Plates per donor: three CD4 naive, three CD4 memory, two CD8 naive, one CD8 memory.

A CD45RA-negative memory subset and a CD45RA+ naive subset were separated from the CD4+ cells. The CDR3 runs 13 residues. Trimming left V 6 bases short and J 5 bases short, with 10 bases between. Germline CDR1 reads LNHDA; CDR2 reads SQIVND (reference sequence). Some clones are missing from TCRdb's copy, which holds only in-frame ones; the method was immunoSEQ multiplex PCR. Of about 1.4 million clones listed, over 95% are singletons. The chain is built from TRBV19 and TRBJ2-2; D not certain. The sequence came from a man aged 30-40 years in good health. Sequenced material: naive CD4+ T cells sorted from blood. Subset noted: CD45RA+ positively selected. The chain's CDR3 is CASSLDGTGELFF. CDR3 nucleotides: TGTGCCAGTAGCCTGGACGGGACCGGGGAGCTGTTTTTT.